This T cell receptor beta chain derives from a study of CD8 T cells in Susac syndrome. TCR beta sequences were obtained from blood CD8+ and CD4+ T cells. Reverse transcription of roughly 0.5 to 1 ug RNA used random hexamers. One entry per CDR3 protein, called by TCRdb with MiXCR from the immunoSEQ multiplex PCR reads. The table lists around 280,000 distinct CDR3 sequences, 70% to 90% of them singletons. CDR1 is MDHEN and CDR2 is SYDVKM in the germline V gene. The CDR3 sequence is 13 residues long. The ends were cut back, 6 bases at V and 4 bases at J, with 12 bases in the middle. J is TRBJ1-1 and V is TRBV28, with a weak D call TRBD1 (5 bases). This TCR was sampled from a human donor with multiple sclerosis. The sample consisted of CD8+ T cells from PBMCs. The CDR3 protein is CASSPWGVTEAFF. CDR3 bases: TGTGCCAGCAGCCCCTGGGGGGTCACTGAAGCTTTCTTT. Complete variable domain (other parts from reference TRBV28 and TRBJ1-1): DVKVTQSSRYLVKRTGEKVFLECVQDMDHENMFWYRQDPGLGLRLIYFSYDVKMKEKGDIPEGYSVSREKKERFSLILESASTNQTSMYLCASSPWGVTEAFFGQGTRLTVV.